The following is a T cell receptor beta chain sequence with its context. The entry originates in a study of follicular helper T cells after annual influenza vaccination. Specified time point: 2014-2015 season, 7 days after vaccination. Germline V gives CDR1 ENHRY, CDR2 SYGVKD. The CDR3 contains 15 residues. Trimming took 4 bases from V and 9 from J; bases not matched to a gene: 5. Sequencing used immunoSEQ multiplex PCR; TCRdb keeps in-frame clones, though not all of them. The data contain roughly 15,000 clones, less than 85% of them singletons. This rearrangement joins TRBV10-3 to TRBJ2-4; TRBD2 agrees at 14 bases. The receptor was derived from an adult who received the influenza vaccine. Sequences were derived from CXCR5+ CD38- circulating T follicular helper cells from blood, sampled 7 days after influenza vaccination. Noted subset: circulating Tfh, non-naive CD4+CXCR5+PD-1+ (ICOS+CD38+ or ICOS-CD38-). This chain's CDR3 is CAISAGLAGGAIQYF. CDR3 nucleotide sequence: TGTGCCATCAGTGCTGGACTAGCGGGAGGAGCCATTCAGTACTTC.